This T cell receptor beta chain was identified during a study of metastatic and nonmetastatic thyroid tumors. Study information: Across blood and tumor or nodule tissue, repertoires from malignant and benign thyroid patients were compared with one another. Findings of the study overall: Malignant thyroid tumors reportedly exceeded benign nodules significantly in TCR beta diversity, with the difference appearing in blood and tumor.

Of note for this clone: What it binds is unknown.

The germline V gene has CDR1 MNHNS and CDR2 SASEGT. Trimming took off 6 bases at V and 0 bases at J, with 15 bases between the two ends. This CDR3 contains 15 residues. Using MiXCR, TCRdb re-called clones from the PCR reads. The sample has approximately 40,000 clones, around 28% seen once. Treatment of any kind had been given to no patient before thyroid surgery. Sequencing was performed on blood. The V and J genes are TRBV6-1 and TRBJ2-7, with a possible D match to TRBD1 (6 bases). The TCR sequence derives from a male donor with papillary thyroid cancer or a benign thyroid nodule (not recorded which). Some clones in this sample may be carry-over from other donors' samples. CDR3 loop: CASSSLTGSSYEQYF. CDR3 bases: TGTGCCAGCAGCTCCTTGACAGGCAGCTCCTACGAGCAGTACTTC.